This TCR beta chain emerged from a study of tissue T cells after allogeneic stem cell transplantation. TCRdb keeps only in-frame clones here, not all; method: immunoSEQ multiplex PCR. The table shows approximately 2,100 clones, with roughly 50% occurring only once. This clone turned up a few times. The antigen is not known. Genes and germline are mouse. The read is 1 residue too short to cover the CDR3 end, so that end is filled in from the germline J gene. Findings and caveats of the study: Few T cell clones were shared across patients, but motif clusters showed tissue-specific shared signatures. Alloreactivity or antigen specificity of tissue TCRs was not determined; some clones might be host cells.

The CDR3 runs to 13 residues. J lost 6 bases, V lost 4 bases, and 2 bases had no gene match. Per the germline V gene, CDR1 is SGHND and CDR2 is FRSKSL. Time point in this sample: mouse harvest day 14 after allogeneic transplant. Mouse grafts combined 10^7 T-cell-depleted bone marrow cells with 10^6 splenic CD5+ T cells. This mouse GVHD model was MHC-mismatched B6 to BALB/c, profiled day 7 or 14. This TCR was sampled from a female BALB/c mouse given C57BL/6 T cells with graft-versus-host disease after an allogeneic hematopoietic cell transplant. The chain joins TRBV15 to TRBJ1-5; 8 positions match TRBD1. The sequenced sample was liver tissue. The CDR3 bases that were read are TGTGCCAGCAGTTCTGACAGGGGCCAGGCTCCGCTT. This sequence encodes CASSSDRGQAPL. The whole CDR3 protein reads CASSSDRGQAPLF.